The 28 T cell receptor beta chains in this list originate from one sample, sequenced in a study of beta chain features in type 1 diabetes. Of the isolated RNA, all was reverse transcribed, and so the sequenced material was expressed TCRB transcripts. Produced via immunoSEQ multiplex PCR; TCRdb's table is partial and in-frame only. Altogether over 65,000 clones are present, about 32% being singletons, with the ten largest covering 0.35% to 0.45%. The sequencing input was stem cell memory CD4+ T cells from blood. Every receptor here comes from a woman aged 18 to 35 in good health.

This clone has only a few counts. V usage is TRBV5-1 and J usage is TRBJ2-5, with 10 nucleotides matching TRBD2. The CDR3 is 15 residues long. V dropped 3 bases and J dropped 2; count of bases not matched to a gene: 4. Germline loops: CDR1 SGHRS, CDR2 YFSETQ. The CDR3 DNA follows: TGCGCCAGCAGCTACCTAGCGGGGGTGCAAGAGACCCAGTACTTC. This gives the protein CASSYLAGVQETQYF.

The V call is TRBV2, the J call TRBJ1-1, with D tentatively TRBD1 (5 bases). Germline CDR1 is SNHLY and CDR2 is FYNNEI. V was clipped by 7 bases and J by 1 base, with 10 bases between them. The CDR3 is 13 amino acids. CDR3 region: CASTDQGNTEAFF. The CDR3 nucleotides read TGTGCCAGCACCGATCAGGGGAACACTGAAGCTTTCTTT.

CDR3 coding DNA: TGTGCCAGCAGCCCAGGACTATCGAACACCGGGGAGCTGTTTTTT. It specifies CASSPGLSNTGELFF. V usage is TRBV7-2 and J usage is TRBJ2-2; a possible D gene is TRBD2 (6 bases). This CDR3 comprises 15 residues. Germline V CDR1 and CDR2: SGHTA, FQGNSA. The V end lost 5 bases, the J end lost 0 bases, and 10 bases lay between the germline ends.

The V and J genes are TRBV29-1 and TRBJ2-3; 8 bases fit TRBD2. The CDR3 has 13 amino acids. Germline assignment: CDR1 SQVTM and CDR2 ANQGSEA. V shed 7 bases and J 4 bases; nucleotides not matched to a gene: 7. CDR3 region: CSAYRGGPDTQYF. CDR3 coding DNA: TGCAGCGCTTACCGGGGGGGACCAGATACGCAGTATTTT.

The V and J genes are TRBV30 and TRBJ2-3; D is perhaps TRBD2 (5 bases). From germline, CDR1 is GTSNPN and CDR2 SVGIG (reference sequence). Trimming removed 4 bases at V and 3 bases at J, with 11 bases between. CDR3 length: 13 residues. The CDR3: CAWTNPGTDTQYF. The DNA for the CDR3 is TGTGCCTGGACCAACCCGGGAACAGATACGCAGTATTTT.

The chain recombines TRBV29-1 with TRBJ1-2; D is unclear. CDR1 is SQVTM and CDR2 is ANQGSEA in the germline V gene. V was trimmed by 7 bases and J by 2 bases, leaving 11 bases between them. The CDR3 is made up of 12 amino acids. In DNA form, the CDR3 reads TGCAGCGCCCGAGAACAGAACTATGGCTACACCTTC. This gives the protein CSAREQNYGYTF. Looking up the rest from reference TRBV29-1 and TRBJ1-2 gives the full variable domain: SAVISQKPSRDICQRGTSLTIQCQVDSQVTMMFWYRQQPGQSLTLIATANQGSEATYESGFVIDKFPISRPNLTFSTLTVSNMSPEDSSIYLCSAREQNYGYTFGSGTRLTVV.

The rearrangement uses TRBV25-1 and TRBJ2-7; tentative D call: TRBD2 (6 bases). Germline loops: CDR1 MGHDK, CDR2 SYGVNS. CDR3 size: 14 residues. Trimming removed 2 bases from V and 4 bases from J, with 12 bases in between. The chain's CDR3 is CASSEVPGTYEQYF. The CDR3 coding sequence is TGTGCCAGCAGTGAAGTACCAGGGACTTACGAGCAGTACTTC.

The V and J genes are TRBV5-8 and TRBJ2-1; 14 positions match TRBD2. Germline loops: CDR1 SGHTS, CDR2 YDEGEE. CDR3 length: 18 amino acids. Trimming took 3 bases from V and 7 from J; bases not matched to a gene: 12. Here the CDR3 reads CASSYETTSGRVDNEQFF. DNA for the CDR3: TGTGCCAGCAGCTACGAGACGACTAGCGGGAGGGTTGATAATGAGCAGTTCTTC.

This clone has just a few counts. The chain is built from TRBV4-3 and TRBJ2-3; TRBD2 matches at 8 bases. Germline-derived CDR1 and CDR2 are LGHNA and YSLEER. V lost 0 bases and J lost 5; bases outside the gene matches: 10. This CDR3 contains 17 residues. CDR3 bases: TGCGCCAGCAGCCAAGATTTCGGGGGGGCCGTTAAAGATACGCAGTATTTT. Translating gives CASSQDFGGAVKDTQYF.

The rearrangement joins TRBV30 to TRBJ2-1, with 8 bases aligning to TRBD1. The length of the CDR3 is 12 residues. J was trimmed by 7 bases and V by 5 bases; bases with no gene match: 4. Germline V gene data show CDR1 as GTSNPN and CDR2 as SVGIG (reference sequence). For the CDR3, the DNA is TGTGCCTGGTCAGACAGGGGAAATGAGCAGTTCTTC. Amino acid sequence: CAWSDRGNEQFF.

The CDR3 region is CAVREGQGLAFF. In DNA, the CDR3 is TGTGCCGTTCGAGAGGGACAGGGGTTAGCTTTCTTT. The chain combines TRBV2 with TRBJ1-1; the match to TRBD1 covers 10 bases. The V and J ends lost 11 bases and 10 bases, in that order; junction bases with no gene match: 10. The CDR3 consists of 12 residues. Germline-derived CDR1 and CDR2 are SNHLY and FYNNEI.

The V gene is TRBV9, the J gene TRBJ1-2; 8 nucleotides line up with TRBD1. CDR3 length equals 15 residues. Germline V lookup: CDR1 SGDLS, CDR2 YYNGEE. V was pared by 1 base and J by 2 bases, with 4 bases of the junction left unmatched. The CDR3 reads CASSVSGQGNYGYTF. The CDR3, as DNA: TGTGCCAGCAGCGTAAGTGGACAGGGAAACTATGGCTACACCTTC. Together with reference TRBV9 and TRBJ1-2, the CDR3 gives the full variable domain: DSGVTQTPKHLITATGQRVTLRCSPRSGDLSVYWYQQSLDQGLQFLIQYYNGEERAKGNILERFSAQQFPDLHSELNLSSLELGDSALYFCASSVSGQGNYGYTFGSGTRLTVV.

This clone was recorded once. The chain couples TRBV7-2 to TRBJ2-1; D perhaps matches TRBD2 (5 bases). The germline V gene encodes CDR1 SGHTA and CDR2 FQGNSA. This CDR3 contains 16 residues. V was cut by 8 bases and J by 0 bases, with 17 bases left in between. CDR3 amino acids: CASQLAGRSSYNEQFF. The CDR3 DNA follows: TGTGCCAGCCAATTGGCGGGCAGAAGCTCCTACAATGAGCAGTTCTTC.

This clone was counted only a few times. The genes are TRBV7-2 and TRBJ1-2; possibly TRBD1 for D (5 bases). V lost 0 bases and J 5 bases, leaving 13 bases between the germline ends. This CDR3 has 15 residues. Per the germline V gene, CDR1 is SGHTA and CDR2 is FQGNSA. CDR3 nucleotides: TGTGCCAGCAGCTTAGCAGTAGGGGCCCAATATGGCTACACCTTC. Translated, it gives CASSLAVGAQYGYTF.

This clone was seen more than once but under ten times. This chain uses TRBV7-2 with TRBJ1-6, with no clear D. Germline lookup yields CDR1 SGHTA and CDR2 FQGNSA. The CDR3 has 14 amino acids. V was clipped by 1 base and J by 10 bases, with 11 bases between them. The CDR3 is CASSLGAQGSPLHF. The CDR3 DNA reads TGTGCCAGCAGCTTAGGGGCCCAAGGCTCACCCCTCCACTTT.

For the CDR3, the DNA is TGTGCCAGTAGTATGGAACAGGTCAATCAGCCCCAGCATTTT. This translates into CASSMEQVNQPQHF. The V and J genes are TRBV19 and TRBJ1-5; D may be TRBD1 (5 bases). The V gene lost 3 bases and the J gene lost 3 bases, with 9 bases spanning the gap. The CDR3 is 14 residues long. Germline V gene sequence: CDR1 LNHDA, CDR2 SQIVND (reference sequence).

V is TRBV19 and J is TRBJ1-1, with D unresolved. Germline values: CDR1 LNHDA, CDR2 SQIVND (reference sequence). There are 14 residues in the CDR3. The ends were cut back, 4 bases at V and 4 bases at J, with 13 bases in the middle. CDR3 nucleotides: TGTGCCAGTAGTACCACACTCTCAGGCACTGAAGCTTTCTTT. Translated: CASSTTLSGTEAFF.

V is TRBV2 and J is TRBJ2-5, with D possibly matching TRBD1 (6 bases). There are 14 residues in the CDR3. Trimming stripped 4 bases from V and 7 bases from J, with 16 bases between. CDR1 and CDR2 from the germline V gene are SNHLY and FYNNEI. The CDR3 DNA sequence: TGTGCCAGCAGTGTAGAGCAGGGGTTAGGGACCCAGTACTTC. This encodes CASSVEQGLGTQYF. Filled out from reference TRBV2 and TRBJ2-5, the complete variable domain reads EPEVTQTPSHQVTQMGQEVILRCVPISNHLYFYWYRQILGQKVEFLVSFYNNEISEKSEIFDDQFSVERPDGSNFTLKIRSTKLEDSAMYFCASSVEQGLGTQYFGPGTRLLVL.

The chain combines TRBV7-9 with TRBJ1-6, with 7 bases that match TRBD1. The germline gives CDR1 SEHNR, CDR2 FQNEAQ (reference sequence). The CDR3 has 14 residues. V dropped 5 bases and J dropped 6; count of bases not matched to a gene: 4. CDR3 nucleotides: TGTGCCAGCAGCCCGGGACAGCTTAATTCACCCCTCCACTTT. It encodes CASSPGQLNSPLHF.

CDR3 amino acids: CASSPQGLQETQYF. In DNA form, the CDR3 reads TGTGCCAGCAGCCCTCAGGGTTTACAAGAGACCCAGTACTTC. This sequence joins TRBV7-9 and TRBJ2-5; possibly TRBD1 for D (5 bases). The V end was cut by 5 bases, the J end by 2 bases, with 12 bases between. Germline CDR1 and CDR2: SEHNR and FQNEAQ (reference sequence). CDR3 length: 14 residues.

V gene TRBV4-1 combines with J gene TRBJ2-5; TRBD1 is a possible D gene (5 bases). The CDR3 is 16 residues long. The germline gives CDR1 MGHRA, CDR2 YSYEKL. V was trimmed by 0 bases and J by 2 bases, leaving 13 bases between them. CDR3 amino acids: CASSQEVRAGQETQYF. The CDR3 DNA reads TGCGCCAGCAGCCAAGAAGTAAGGGCAGGGCAAGAGACCCAGTACTTC.

This sequence joins TRBV7-6 and TRBJ2-3, with 10 positions matching TRBD2. In germline, CDR1 is SGHVS, CDR2 FNYEAQ. With 5 bases clipped from V and 0 bases from J, the junction kept 14 bases outside the gene matches. The CDR3 is made up of 19 amino acids. The CDR3 DNA reads TGTGCCAGCAGCCGACCGGGGGGACTAGCGCTTACTAGCACAGATACGCAGTATTTT. This gives the protein CASSRPGGLALTSTDTQYF.

This clone has at least ten counts. The chain carries TRBV4-1 and TRBJ2-7; no reliable D call. The CDR3 is 13 residues long. V dropped 0 bases and J dropped 0 bases, with 3 bases sitting between them. CDR1 is MGHRA, CDR2 YSYEKL, per germline. The DNA for the CDR3 is TGCGCCAGCAGCCAAGATCACTCCTACGAGCAGTACTTC. As protein: CASSQDHSYEQYF.

The J gene is TRBJ1-2, the V gene TRBV4-1, with D tentatively TRBD1 (6 bases). V shed 0 bases and J shed 4 bases, with 12 bases lying between them. Germline values: CDR1 MGHRA, CDR2 YSYEKL. CDR3 size: 15 residues. CDR3 DNA sequence: TGCGCCAGCAGCCAAGACGGACAGTACCTCTATGGCTACACCTTC. Its protein is CASSQDGQYLYGYTF.

The sample holds a few counts of this clone. As DNA, the CDR3 is TGTGCCAGCAGCTTGGGTGGGAGGGTAGGAAATCAGCCCCAGCATTTT. Protein sequence: CASSLGGRVGNQPQHF. The V and J genes are TRBV5-5 and TRBJ1-5; the D is unclear. V shed 0 bases and J shed 4 bases, with 14 bases lying between them. The CDR3 has 16 amino acids. Germline assignment: CDR1 SGHKS and CDR2 YYEKEE (reference sequence).

Only a few counts were recorded for this clone. The rearrangement uses TRBV5-4 and TRBJ1-2; D is perhaps TRBD1 (6 bases). The CDR3 runs 12 residues. V lost 3 bases and J lost 4, with 7 bases in between. CDR1 and CDR2 from the germline V gene are SGHNT and YYREEE (reference sequence). The CDR3 spells CASSSDSYGYTF. In nucleotides, the CDR3 is TGTGCCAGCAGCTCGGACAGCTATGGCTACACCTTC.

The genes are TRBV11-1 and TRBJ2-2; 7 bases align to TRBD1. V dropped 5 bases and J dropped 2; count of bases not matched to a gene: 5. Germline V gene lookup returns CDR1 SGHAT and CDR2 FQDESV (reference sequence). This CDR3 contains 15 residues. Here the CDR3 reads CASSPRQGNTGELFF. The CDR3 nucleotides are TGTGCCAGCAGCCCGAGACAGGGCAACACCGGGGAGCTGTTTTTT.

V is TRBV18 and J is TRBJ2-1; D is possibly TRBD2 (5 bases). Trimming pared 5 bases from V and 4 bases from J, leaving 12 bases between. Germline CDR1 is KGHSH and CDR2 is LQKENI. The CDR3 has 14 residues. DNA of the CDR3: TGTGCCAGCTCAGGCTCGGGGATTTACAATGAGCAGTTCTTC. This translates into CASSGSGIYNEQFF.